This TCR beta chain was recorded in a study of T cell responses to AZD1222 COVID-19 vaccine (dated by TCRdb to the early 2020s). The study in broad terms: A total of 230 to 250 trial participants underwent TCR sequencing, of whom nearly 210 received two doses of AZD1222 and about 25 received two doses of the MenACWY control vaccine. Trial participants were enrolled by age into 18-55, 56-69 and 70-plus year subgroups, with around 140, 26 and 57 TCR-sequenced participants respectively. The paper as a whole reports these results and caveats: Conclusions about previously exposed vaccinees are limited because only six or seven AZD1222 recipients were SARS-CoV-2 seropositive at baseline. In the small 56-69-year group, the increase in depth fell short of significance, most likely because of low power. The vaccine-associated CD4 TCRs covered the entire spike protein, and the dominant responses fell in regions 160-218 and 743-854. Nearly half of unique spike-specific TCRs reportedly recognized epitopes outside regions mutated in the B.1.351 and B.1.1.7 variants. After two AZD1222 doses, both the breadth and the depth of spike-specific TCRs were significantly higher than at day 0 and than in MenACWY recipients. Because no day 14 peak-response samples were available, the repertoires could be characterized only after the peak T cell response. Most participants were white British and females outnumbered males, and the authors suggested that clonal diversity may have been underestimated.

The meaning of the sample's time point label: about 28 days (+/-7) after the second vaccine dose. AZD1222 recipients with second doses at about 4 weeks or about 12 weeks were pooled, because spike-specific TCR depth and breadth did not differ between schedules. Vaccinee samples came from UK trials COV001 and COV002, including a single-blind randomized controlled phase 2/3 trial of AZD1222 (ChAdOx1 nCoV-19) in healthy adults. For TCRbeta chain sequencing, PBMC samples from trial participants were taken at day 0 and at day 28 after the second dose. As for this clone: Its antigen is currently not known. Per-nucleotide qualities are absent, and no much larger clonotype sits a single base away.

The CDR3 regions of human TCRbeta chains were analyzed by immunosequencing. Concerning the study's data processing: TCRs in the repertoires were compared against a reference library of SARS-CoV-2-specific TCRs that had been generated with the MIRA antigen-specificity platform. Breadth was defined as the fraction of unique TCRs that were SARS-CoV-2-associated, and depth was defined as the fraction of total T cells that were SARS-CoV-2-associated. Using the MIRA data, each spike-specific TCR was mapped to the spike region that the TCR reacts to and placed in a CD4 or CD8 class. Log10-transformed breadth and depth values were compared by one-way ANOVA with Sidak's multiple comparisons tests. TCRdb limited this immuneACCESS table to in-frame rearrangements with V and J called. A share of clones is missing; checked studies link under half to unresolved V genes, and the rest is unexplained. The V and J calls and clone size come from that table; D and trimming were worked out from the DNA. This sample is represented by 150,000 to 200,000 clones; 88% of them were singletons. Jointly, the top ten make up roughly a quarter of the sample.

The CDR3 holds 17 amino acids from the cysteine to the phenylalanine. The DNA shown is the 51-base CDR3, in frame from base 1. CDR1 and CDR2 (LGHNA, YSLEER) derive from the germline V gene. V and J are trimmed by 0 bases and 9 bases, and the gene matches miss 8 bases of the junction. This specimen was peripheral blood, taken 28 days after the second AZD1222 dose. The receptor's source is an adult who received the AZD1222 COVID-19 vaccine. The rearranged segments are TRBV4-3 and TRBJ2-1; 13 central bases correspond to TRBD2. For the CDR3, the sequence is CASSQEGGLAGAAEQFF. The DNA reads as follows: TGCGCCAGCAGCCAAGAGGGTGGACTAGCGGGAGCTGCTGAGCAGTTCTTC.